This entry concerns a single T cell receptor beta chain. With 3 bases clipped from V and 2 bases from J, the junction kept 5 bases outside the gene matches. The CDR3 extends over 17 amino acids. Germline V CDR1 and CDR2: SGHTA, FQGNSA. The source of the sample is a study of beta chain features in type 1 diabetes. TCRB transcripts that were expressed got sequenced, as all of the isolated RNA had been reverse transcribed. The method was immunoSEQ multiplex PCR; TCRdb's version includes in-frame clones alone and lacks a portion of them. The sample carries roughly 170,000 clones, about 13% recorded once. This clonotype was obtained from a woman aged 18-35 years in good health. The V call is TRBV7-2, the J call TRBJ2-3; 13 bases fit TRBD2. Sequencing was performed on central memory CD4+ T cells from blood. The CDR3: CASSLGLAGRYTDTQYF. CDR3 DNA: TGTGCCAGCAGCTTGGGACTAGCGGGGCGCTACACAGATACGCAGTATTTT.